Presented here are 25 T cell receptor beta chains from one specimen sequenced in a study of Graves' ophthalmopathy and Graves' hyperthyroidism. The study amplified TCR beta CDR3 regions using RNA transcripts. RT-PCR in the first round used HTBI primers; a second-round multiplex PCR followed. TCRdb analysed the multiplex PCR reads with MiXCR anew, one entry per CDR3 protein. In the table there are hundreds of thousands of distinct CDR3 sequences, about two fifths of which are singletons. Source material: peripheral blood. The origin of the receptors is an adult man with Graves' ophthalmopathy.

This clonotype was seen repeatedly, ten times or more. The chain combines TRBV5-5 with TRBJ1-1; D gene uncertain. Germline loops: CDR1 SGHKS, CDR2 YYEKEE (reference sequence). This CDR3 is 13 amino acids long. V was cut by 7 bases and J by 1 base, with 11 bases left in between. The CDR3 sequence is CASLVGPNTEAFF. CDR3 in DNA: TGTGCCAGCCTCGTTGGGCCGAACACTGAAGCTTTCTTT.

This clonotype was recorded many times. This chain uses TRBV7-9 with TRBJ1-2; D is undetermined. The CDR3 totals 12 residues. V shed 1 base and J shed 8 bases, with 8 bases lying between them. CDR1 is SEHNR, CDR2 FQNEAQ, per germline (reference sequence). The CDR3 spells CASSLGVVGYTF. CDR3 DNA: TGTGCCAGCAGCTTAGGAGTAGTCGGCTACACCTTC.

This clonotype showed up many times. The chain has TRBV7-2 and TRBJ1-2, with 7 bases aligning to TRBD1. CDR1 is SGHTA, CDR2 FQGNSA, per germline. Trimming at V came to 3 bases and at J to 8 bases, leaving 9 bases not matched to a gene. This CDR3 has 14 amino acids. This CDR3 is CASSLGTVLKGYTF. As DNA, the CDR3 is TGTGCCAGCAGCTTGGGGACAGTTCTAAAGGGCTACACCTTC.

Concerning this clonotype: One base away lies a much larger clone, so this may be a sequencing read error. V and J are TRBV7-9 and TRBJ2-7; no firm D call. This CDR3 is built from 13 residues. The germline V gene encodes CDR1 SEHNR and CDR2 FQNEAQ (reference sequence). Here the CDR3 DNA reads TGTGCCAGCAGCTCCCCCCTCCCCTCCGAGCGGTACTTC. This gives the protein CASSSPLPSERYF.

This rearrangement joins TRBV5-1 to TRBJ1-1; 7 bases agree with TRBD1. The ends lost 4 bases at V and 5 bases at J; junction bases unmatched: 5. Germline V gene lookup returns CDR1 SGHRS and CDR2 YFSETQ. There are 13 residues in the CDR3. The chain's CDR3 is CASSRGPLTEAFF. The CDR3 nucleotides are TGCGCCAGCAGCAGGGGGCCCCTGACTGAAGCTTTCTTT.

There are a few counts of this clonotype. The V and J genes are TRBV7-9 and TRBJ1-6, with TRBD1 matching 7 bases. The CDR3 totals 15 residues. With V trimmed by 5 bases and J by 6 bases, 7 bases remained unmatched. Germline-derived CDR1 and CDR2 are SEHNR and FQNEAQ (reference sequence). This chain's CDR3 is CASSQNPGGNSPLHF. For the CDR3, the DNA is TGTGCCAGCAGCCAGAATCCAGGGGGTAATTCACCCCTCCACTTT.

This clonotype was recorded many times. V usage is TRBV7-9 and J usage is TRBJ2-7; D may be TRBD1 (6 bases). Deletions cut 4 bases from V and 3 bases from J, with 10 bases between. Germline V gene lookup returns CDR1 SEHNR and CDR2 FQNEAQ (reference sequence). The CDR3 loop spans 13 amino acids. CDR3 loop: CASSSLDSYEQYF. The CDR3 nucleotides are TGTGCCAGCAGCTCCTTGGACAGCTACGAGCAGTACTTC.

The J gene is TRBJ2-7, the V gene TRBV7-9; D is uncertain. Between the trimmed V and J ends, which lost 5 bases and 2 bases, there was a span of 22 bases. CDR3 length equals 17 residues. From germline, CDR1 is SEHNR and CDR2 FQNEAQ (reference sequence). The CDR3 region is CASSRDPRHTLPYEQYF. CDR3 sequence (DNA): TGTGCCAGCAGCCGTGACCCTCGACACACTCTACCCTACGAGCAGTACTTC.

The gene calls are TRBV5-1 and TRBJ2-7, with D possibly being TRBD1 (5 bases). V was pared by 3 bases and J by 0 bases, with 19 bases between. Germline V gives CDR1 SGHRS, CDR2 YFSETQ. The CDR3 consists of 17 residues. As DNA, the CDR3 is TGCGCCAGCAGCTCGTCCTTTGGGGCCGTGAGCTCCTACGAGCAGTACTTC. This sequence encodes CASSSSFGAVSSYEQYF.

On this clonotype itself: This could be a read error, since a much larger clone is one nucleotide away. The rearrangement links TRBV7-8 to TRBJ1-1; TRBD1 is a possible D gene (6 bases). The CDR3 extends over 14 amino acids. Germline V gives CDR1 SGHVS, CDR2 FQNEAQ. CDR3 sequence: CASGLAPGVAEAFF. DNA for the CDR3: TGTGCCAGCGGCTTAGCGCCAGGGGTCGCTGAAGCTTTCTTT.

V and J are TRBV2 and TRBJ2-2; 14 bases line up with TRBD2. This CDR3 has 16 residues. CDR1 SNHLY and CDR2 FYNNEI come from the germline V gene. V shed 7 bases and J 4 bases; nucleotides not matched to a gene: 5. CDR3 residues: CASTKGLAGVTGELFF. The CDR3 coding sequence is TGTGCCAGCACAAAGGGACTAGCGGGAGTCACCGGGGAGCTGTTTTTT.

This clonotype was counted many times. The chain links TRBV9 to TRBJ2-2; D tentatively reads TRBD1 or TRBD2 (5 bases each). The germline gives CDR1 SGDLS, CDR2 YYNGEE. Trimming pared 0 bases from V and 2 bases from J, leaving 8 bases between. CDR3 length: 15 residues. The CDR3 DNA reads as TGTGCCAGCAGCGTAGCTGGGGGTAACACCGGGGAGCTGTTTTTT. Its protein is CASSVAGGNTGELFF.

This clonotype was observed a few times. The CDR3 bases are TGTGCCAGCAGTGTAACAGGGTTGGGCAGTACCTACGAGCAGTACTTC. Its translation is CASSVTGLGSTYEQYF. This sequence joins TRBV12-3 or TRBV12-4 and TRBJ2-7; TRBD1 might be the D (6 bases). The V end lost 5 bases, the J end lost 2 bases, and 19 bases lay between the germline ends. The CDR3 runs 16 residues.

Turning to this clonotype: Its ends do not fully match the called genes, so a read error is possible. The chain couples TRBV7-7 to TRBJ2-2, with 8 bases matching TRBD1. This CDR3 spans 17 amino acids. CDR1 and CDR2 from the germline V gene are SSHAT and FNYEAQ (reference sequence). CDR3 region: CASSSTRGPTNTGELFF. The CDR3 region has the DNA TGTGCTAGCAGCTCCACCAGGGGGCCGACGAACACCGGGGAGCTGTTTTTT. Drawing the rest from reference TRBV7-7 and TRBJ2-2, the complete variable domain is GAGVSQSPRYKVTKRGQDVTLRCDPISSHATLYWYQQALGQGPEFLTYFNYEAQPDKSGLPSDRFSAERPEGSISTLTIQRTEQRDSAMYRCASSSTRGPTNTGELFFGEGSRLTVL.

The CDR3 nucleotides read TGTGCCAGCATCCGGGGACAGGGGCACTCCTCTGGGGCCAACGTCCTGACTTTC. Protein sequence: CASIRGQGHSSGANVLTF. This chain links TRBV12-3 or TRBV12-4 with TRBJ2-6; 10 bases fit TRBD1. Germline trimming cut 7 bases from V and 0 bases from J; bases unmatched to any gene: 9. The CDR3 has 18 amino acids.

The V call is TRBV5-8, the J call TRBJ1-3, with 7 bases aligning to TRBD1. The CDR3 covers 16 residues. V was clipped by 0 bases and J by 2 bases; unmatched bases: 5. Germline assignment: CDR1 SGHTS and CDR2 YDEGEE. The CDR3 DNA sequence: TGTGCCAGCAGCTTGGGGAGGGGGCCAGCTGGAAACACCATATATTTT. This codes for CASSLGRGPAGNTIYF. Complete variable domain (other parts from reference TRBV5-8 and TRBJ1-3): EAGVTQSPTHLIKTRGQQATLRCSPISGHTSVYWYQQALGLGLQFLLWYDEGEERNRGNFPPRFSGRQFPNYSSELNVNALELEDSALYLCASSLGRGPAGNTIYFGEGSWLTVV.

The chain employs TRBV9 and TRBJ1-1; the match to TRBD1 covers 7 bases. The CDR3 is 16 amino acids. The trim removed 5 bases at V and 1 base at J, leaving 11 bases unmatched. Germline V gene sequence: CDR1 SGDLS, CDR2 YYNGEE. CDR3 bases: TGTGCCAGCAGTTTGGAGGTATACAGGGGGAACACTGAAGCTTTCTTT. This sequence encodes CASSLEVYRGNTEAFF.

The chain combines TRBV25-1 with TRBJ2-7; D tentatively fits TRBD1 or TRBD2 (5 bases each). The CDR3 runs 16 residues. The V end lost 6 bases, the J end lost 2 bases, and 20 bases lay between the germline ends. CDR1 MGHDK and CDR2 SYGVNS come from the germline V gene. CDR3 sequence reads: CASRPWDRASTYEQYF. The DNA of the CDR3 is TGTGCCAGCAGACCATGGGACCGGGCTTCAACCTACGAGCAGTACTTC.

The V and J genes are TRBV6-6 and TRBJ1-5; D unclear. Per the germline V gene, CDR1 is MNHNY and CDR2 is SVGAGI (reference sequence). V was cut by 1 base and J by 6 bases, with 7 bases left in between. CDR3 length: 13 residues. The CDR3 loop is CASSYLRAQPQHF. CDR3 nucleotide sequence: TGTGCCAGCAGTTACTTGAGGGCTCAGCCCCAGCATTTT.

Regarding this clonotype: Given the absence of the conserved phenylalanine or tryptophan at the CDR3 end, a read error is likely. This sequence joins TRBV25-1 and TRBJ1-2; 9 nucleotides match TRBD1. The V and J ends lost 4 bases and 5 bases, in that order; junction bases with no gene match: 8. Germline V gene data show CDR1 as MGHDK and CDR2 as SYGVNS. The CDR3 is made up of 15 amino acids. The CDR3 DNA is TGTGCCAGCAGTGGAGGGACAGGGCCCCCTTATGGCTACACCCTC. As protein: CASSGGTGPPYGYTL.

The table lists this clonotype with many counts. The chain has TRBV4-1 and TRBJ1-5; TRBD1 might be the D (6 bases). Deletions cut 4 bases from V and 5 bases from J, with 18 bases between. The CDR3 runs 16 residues. Germline CDR1 MGHRA, CDR2 YSYEKL. In DNA, the CDR3 is TGCGCCAGCAGCCCATCTCCGACAGGCCAATATCAGCCCCAGCATTTT. This encodes CASSPSPTGQYQPQHF.

This clonotype was counted ten times or more. V gene TRBV20-1 combines with J gene TRBJ2-2, with unresolved D. In germline, CDR1 is DFQATT, CDR2 SNEGSKA (reference sequence). The CDR3 extends over 14 amino acids. V gave up 1 base and J gave up 3 bases, with 9 bases separating them. The chain's CDR3 is CSARVAGYTGELFF. CDR3 sequence (DNA): TGCAGTGCTAGAGTAGCAGGATACACCGGGGAGCTGTTTTTT.

Only a few counts were recorded for this clonotype. This chain joins TRBV24-1 and TRBJ2-1; no clear D gene. V lost 7 bases to trimming and J lost 10 bases, with 13 bases between them. CDR3 size: 12 residues. Per the germline V gene, CDR1 is KGHDR and CDR2 is SFDVKD. CDR3 region: CATSRPMSEQFF. The DNA of the CDR3 is TGTGCCACCAGCCGACCCATGAGCGAGCAGTTCTTC.

Turning to this clonotype: This could be a read error, since a much larger clone is one nucleotide away. The J gene is TRBJ1-2, the V gene TRBV25-1, with unresolved D. The CDR3 length is 14 residues. Between the trimmed V and J ends, which lost 1 base and 4 bases, there was a span of 10 bases. CDR1 MGHDK and CDR2 SYGVNS come from the germline V gene. The CDR3 DNA sequence: TGTGCCAGCAGTGAATCAGGAGAGGTCTATGGCTACACCTTC. It encodes CASSESGEVYGYTF.

This clonotype was seen at least ten times. The DNA of the CDR3 is TGTGCCACCAGTGACTCCGGGGTACAAGAGACCCAGTACTTC. This encodes CATSDSGVQETQYF. The chain has TRBV24-1 and TRBJ2-5, with D perhaps TRBD2 (5 bases). The ends were cut back, 4 bases at V and 2 bases at J, with 10 bases in the middle. Germline CDR1 and CDR2: KGHDR and SFDVKD. The CDR3 sequence is 14 residues long.